Listed below are T cell receptor beta chains from one sample, sequenced in a study of cytomegalovirus exposure and HLA in healthy donors. The repertoire was sequenced with immunoSEQ multiplex PCR; TCRdb's copy has only in-frame clones and lacks some. The table lists about 180,000 clones, approximately 80% of them singletons. The source material was PBMCs. These receptors were collected from a man aged 55 to 70 in good health and CMV-seronegative. Both conserved end residues are part of each CDR3. The order of the fields is J gene, V gene, D gene, clone size, CDR3 protein, CDR3 DNA. A D gene is named only where the DNA matches it firmly. Some rows mark clone size as missing; the rest say once, few, many or name a class of expanded clone.

TRBJ1-1 | TRBV25-1 | TRBD1 | - | CASSRIGRQGAEAFF | TGTGCCAGCAGCCGAATCGGCAGACAGGGGGCTGAAGCTTTCTTT
TRBJ1-2 | TRBV7-8 | TRBD1 | - | CASSLALFGTGDYGYTF | TGTGCCAGCAGCTTAGCGCTATTTGGGACAGGGGACTATGGCTACACCTTC
TRBJ1-1 | TRBV2 | - | - | CASSEQGHTEAFF | TGTGCCAGCAGTGAACAGGGGCACACTGAAGCTTTCTTT
TRBJ1-2 | TRBV10-3 | TRBD1 | - | CAISAGQGVNYGYTF | TGTGCCATCAGCGCGGGACAGGGGGTTAACTATGGCTACACCTTC
TRBJ1-4 | TRBV15 | TRBD1 | - | CATSRENQGATNEKLFF | TGTGCCACCAGCAGAGAAAACCAGGGGGCAACTAATGAAAAACTGTTTTTT
TRBJ2-1 | TRBV5-1 | TRBD2 | - | CASSSQLAGIYNEQFF | TGCGCCAGCAGCTCCCAACTAGCGGGAATTTACAATGAGCAGTTCTTC
TRBJ2-1 | TRBV4-2 | TRBD1 | - | CASSQERRGGTGTYNEQFF | TGTGCCAGCAGCCAAGAACGGAGGGGTGGGACAGGGACCTACAATGAGCAGTTCTTC
TRBJ1-1 | TRBV19 | - | - | CASSKSHLLSNTEAFF | TGTGCCAGTAGTAAATCCCATCTACTGAGTAACACTGAAGCTTTCTTT
TRBJ1-1 | TRBV5-1 | - | - | CASSLSEGNTEAFF | TGCGCCAGCAGCTTGTCTGAGGGGAACACTGAAGCTTTCTTT
TRBJ2-3 | TRBV28 | TRBD1 | - | CAYQGATTDTQYF | TGTGCTTACCAGGGGGCGACCACAGATACGCAGTATTTT
TRBJ2-7 | TRBV2 | TRBD1 | once | CASSLRQGGEQYF | TGTGCCAGCAGTCTTAGACAGGGGGGCGAGCAGTACTTC
TRBJ2-7 | TRBV25-1 | TRBD1 | - | CASSEPGQGSYEQYF | TGTGCCAGCAGTGAACCGGGACAGGGGTCCTACGAGCAGTACTTC
TRBJ1-1 | TRBV27 | TRBD1 | - | CASRTGGGTEAFF | TGTGCCAGTCGAACAGGGGGAGGTACTGAAGCTTTCTTT
TRBJ1-2 | TRBV6-5 | TRBD1 | once | CASSYAGTGAIF | TGTGCCAGCAGTTACGCAGGGACAGGGGCCATCTTC
TRBJ1-1 | TRBV12-5 | - | - | CASGLVGGSSEAFF | TGTGCTAGTGGTTTGGTAGGAGGGTCGAGCGAAGCTTTCTTT
TRBJ1-2 | TRBV6-5 | TRBD1 | - | CASRLGQGYGYTF | TGTGCCAGCAGATTGGGACAGGGGTATGGCTACACCTTC
TRBJ1-1 | TRBV7-6 | - | - | CASSQESGEEAFF | TGTGCCAGCAGCCAAGAAAGCGGTGAGGAAGCTTTCTTT
TRBJ1-2 | TRBV11-2 | - | few | CASGPYGIGGGGGYTF | TGTGCCAGCGGACCTTACGGGATAGGGGGTGGAGGTGGCTACACCTTC